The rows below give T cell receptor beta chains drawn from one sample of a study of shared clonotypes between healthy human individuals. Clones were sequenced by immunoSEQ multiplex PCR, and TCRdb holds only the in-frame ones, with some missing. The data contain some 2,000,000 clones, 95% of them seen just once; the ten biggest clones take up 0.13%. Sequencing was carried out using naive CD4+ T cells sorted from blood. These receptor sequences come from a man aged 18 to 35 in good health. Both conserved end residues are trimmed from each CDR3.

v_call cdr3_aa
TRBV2 ASRRDGQETQY
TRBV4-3 ASSQDAPQDLYEQF
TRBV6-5 ASSYSGLGLYEQY
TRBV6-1 AAGPLGSGANVLT
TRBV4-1 ASSQDRPILETQY
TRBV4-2 ASSPTATGLTYEQY
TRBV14 ASSQGSAGLGYEQY
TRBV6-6 ASSYGRTNEKLF
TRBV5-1 ASSNGQPYEQY
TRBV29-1 SGCTSGGALDTQY
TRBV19 ASSSTGGGGELF
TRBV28 ASSSRRDGAYGYT
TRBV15 ATSRETGVNTEAF
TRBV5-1 ASSLASAPYEQY
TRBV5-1 ASSWASGNTIY
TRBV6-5 ASSYGTEAF
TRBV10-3 AISELAGGPLDEQF
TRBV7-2 ASSFRGAAGYT
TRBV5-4 ASSLGAPYEQY
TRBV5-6 ASSRTGALDTIY
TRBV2 ASTATDYSNQPQH
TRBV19 ASSIGFTVGQPQH
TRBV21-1 ASSVRAPNQPQH
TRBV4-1 ASSQVIGLPGELF
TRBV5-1 ASSLAPGSSYNSPLH
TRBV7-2 ASSLDLASSAYSNLH
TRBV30 AWSVLGFSSYNEQF
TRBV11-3 ASSLRGTGEECSNQPQH
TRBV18 ASSQGLAGAGELF
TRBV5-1 ASSSGDTQETQY
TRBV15 ATSRGGSTDTQY
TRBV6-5 ASSRNRGEKLF